These 13 T cell receptor beta chains came from one sample sequenced in a study of blood T cell repertoires in COVID-19. Assay used: immunoSEQ multiplex PCR; TCRdb lists only in-frame clones, some missing. This table holds 140,000 to 150,000 clones, 85% found once. The sequenced sample was peripheral blood. These receptors were obtained from a human donor with acute or convalescent COVID-19. The donor label of this sample is uncertain.

J is TRBJ2-2 and V is TRBV7-2; the D gene is possibly TRBD2 (6 bases). Germline values: CDR1 SGHTA, CDR2 FQGNSA. V lost 3 bases to trimming and J lost 4 bases, with 12 bases between them. This CDR3 is 15 amino acids long. CDR3 protein: CASSFGAGSTGELFF. CDR3 coding DNA: TGTGCCAGCAGCTTTGGCGCGGGATCCACCGGGGAGCTGTTTTTT.

The gene calls are TRBV30 and TRBJ2-5; 10 nucleotides match TRBD2. The CDR3 extends over 15 amino acids. CDR1 is GTSNPN, CDR2 SVGIG, per germline (reference sequence). V lost 3 bases and J lost 2; bases outside the gene matches: 6. CDR3 coding DNA: TGTGCCTGGAGCCGACTAGCGGGCACACAAGAGACCCAGTACTTC. Protein product: CAWSRLAGTQETQYF.

The chain couples TRBV27 to TRBJ1-6; 9 positions match TRBD1. The CDR3 is 15 amino acids. The germline V gene encodes CDR1 MNHEY and CDR2 SMNVEV (reference sequence). J gave up 9 bases and V 6 bases, and 9 bases lay outside the gene matches. CDR3 nucleotides: TGTGCCAGCAGCCCTGTCCCGGGACAGGGTTCACCCCTCCACTTT. It yields the protein CASSPVPGQGSPLHF.

This clone was recorded once. CDR3: CASSYSRQATLYGYTF. DNA for the CDR3: TGTGCCAGCAGTTACTCCAGACAGGCGACCTTATATGGCTACACCTTC. The chain is built from TRBV6-5 and TRBJ1-2; TRBD1 is a possible D gene (6 bases). The CDR3 spans 16 residues. Germline CDR1 is MNHEY and CDR2 is SVGAGI. Trimming left V 0 bases short and J 5 bases short, with 16 bases between.

The J gene is TRBJ2-2, the V gene TRBV7-3; 8 nucleotides agree with TRBD1. Germline V gives CDR1 SGHTA, CDR2 FQGTGA. With V trimmed by 4 bases and J by 5 bases, 12 bases remained unmatched. The CDR3 consists of 17 residues. CDR3 in DNA: TGTGCCAGCAGCTCAACGACAGGGGCGCCGGAGACCGGGGAGCTGTTTTTT. This gives the protein CASSSTTGAPETGELFF. The variable domain in full, completed from reference TRBV7-3 and TRBJ2-2, reads GAGVSQTPSNKVTEKGKYVELRCDPISGHTALYWYRQSLGQGPEFLIYFQGTGAADDSGLPNDRFFAVRPEGSVSTLKIQRTERGDSAVYLCASSSTTGAPETGELFFGEGSRLTVL.

This clone was seen only a few times. This chain uses TRBV12-5 with TRBJ1-1; TRBD1 might be the D (5 bases). This CDR3 spans 12 amino acids. Germline V gene data show CDR1 as LGHNT and CDR2 as FRNRAP. Trimming left V 7 bases short and J 0 bases short, with 6 bases between. CDR3 protein: CASEGMNTEAFF. The DNA for the CDR3 is TGTGCTAGTGAGGGGATGAACACTGAAGCTTTCTTT.

This clone has just one count. The CDR3 DNA follows: TGCGCCAGCAGCTTGGGCCTGGGACACATTGAAAAACTGTTTTTT. This encodes CASSLGLGHIEKLFF. V and J are TRBV5-1 and TRBJ1-4; D possibly corresponds to TRBD1 (6 bases). The CDR3 is 15 amino acids. V was clipped by 0 bases and J by 7 bases, with 13 bases between them. Germline V gives CDR1 SGHRS, CDR2 YFSETQ.

This clone was recorded a few times. J is TRBJ1-2 and V is TRBV5-4; D gene unclear. The CDR3 has 13 residues. Looked up from germline, CDR1 is SGHNT and CDR2 is YYREEE (reference sequence). Trimming stripped 4 bases from V and 7 bases from J, with 14 bases between. CDR3 sequence reads: CASSVQHRGGYTF. The CDR3 DNA follows: TGTGCCAGCAGCGTACAACATCGGGGTGGCTACACCTTC.

The gene calls are TRBV3-1 (or the pseudogene TRBV3-2) and TRBJ2-5; 8 bases map to TRBD2. Losses at the gene ends were 1 base for V and 5 bases for J; bases not matched to a gene: 12. CDR3 length equals 17 residues. Germline lookup yields CDR1 LGHDT and CDR2 YNNKEL (reference sequence). Written as DNA, the CDR3 is TGTGCCAGCAGCCAAGTCTCGGGTCTAGCGGGCTGGGAGACCCAGTACTTC. Translating gives CASSQVSGLAGWETQYF.

The chain recombines TRBV7-3 with TRBJ2-7; 8 bases map to TRBD2. There are 15 residues in the CDR3. CDR1 and CDR2 from the germline V gene are SGHTA and FQGTGA. J lost 4 bases, V lost 4 bases, and 9 bases had no gene match. The CDR3: CASSSTAGGNYEQYF. The CDR3 DNA is TGTGCCAGCAGCTCCACCGCGGGGGGAAATTACGAGCAGTACTTC.

The chain recombines TRBV27 with TRBJ1-5; possible D gene TRBD1, 6 bases. There are 15 residues in the CDR3. Germline V gene sequence: CDR1 MNHEY, CDR2 SMNVEV (reference sequence). V shed 6 bases and J shed 7 bases, with 19 bases lying between them. CDR3 region: CASRPHRDREQPQHF. As DNA, the CDR3 is TGTGCCAGCAGGCCACACAGGGACCGGGAACAGCCCCAGCATTTT.

The J gene is TRBJ2-5, the V gene TRBV29-1; D ambiguous. The CDR3 loop spans 14 amino acids. V lost 0 bases, J lost 2 bases, and 10 bases lay in between. Per germline, CDR1 SQVTM and CDR2 ANQGSEA. The CDR3 DNA reads TGCAGCGTTGAAGATCTATCCGGGCAAGAGACCCAGTACTTC. Translated: CSVEDLSGQETQYF.

This clone was detected a few times. The chain carries TRBV3-1 (or the pseudogene TRBV3-2) and TRBJ1-2, with 8 bases that match TRBD1. The CDR3 covers 16 residues. After removal of 1 base from V and 6 bases from J, the junction contained 10 bases not matched to a gene. CDR1 is LGHDT, CDR2 YNNKEL, per germline (reference sequence). CDR3 DNA sequence: TGTGCCAGCAGCCAAGCGGCCGGACAGGGTCGAAATGGCTACACCTTC. Its translation is CASSQAAGQGRNGYTF.